This T cell receptor (beta chain) was captured in a study of T-cell reconstitution after alpha-beta-depleted transplantation in children. Losses at the gene ends were 5 bases for V and 2 bases for J; bases not matched to a gene: 2. The CDR3 spans 13 residues. Germline V gene data show CDR1 as SGHTA and CDR2 as FQGTGA. Preparation of the TCRbeta library used unique molecular identifiers. TCRdb redid the calling of the PCR reads with MiXCR, one entry per CDR3 protein. The sample records roughly 280,000 distinct CDR3 sequences, roughly 10% being singletons. This clonotype came up many times. Its target is not known. Study results and caveats: Reportedly, alpha-beta T cells present about two months post-transplant originated from several hundred expanded clones of graft origin.

The chain uses TRBV7-3 and TRBJ2-7, with 8 positions matching TRBD1. The sequences come from peripheral blood, collected 180 days after TCRalphabeta/CD19-depleted stem cell transplant. The clonotype was recovered from a male patient between 2 and 15 years old who had a stem cell transplant for chronic granulomatous disease, so the T cells may come from the graft donor. CDR3 sequence: CASSATGAYEQYF. The CDR3 nucleotides read TGTGCCAGCAGCGCGACAGGGGCCTACGAGCAGTACTTC. The full variable domain, completed using reference TRBV7-3 and TRBJ2-7, is GAGVSQTPSNKVTEKGKYVELRCDPISGHTALYWYRQSLGQGPEFLIYFQGTGAADDSGLPNDRFFAVRPEGSVSTLKIQRTERGDSAVYLCASSATGAYEQYFGPGTRLTVT.